The clone carrying this TCR beta chain has more than one count but fewer than ten. The antigen is undetermined. The sample originates from a study of blood T cells in healthy people across ages. Study-level results: Unknown donor CMV status possibly confounded expanded clonotype changes. In older individuals, TCR beta diversity per million T cells was lower, falling roughly linearly with age.

With a J-beta primer mix and a sample-barcoded 5' primer, a second PCR ran about 7 to 12 cycles. TCRdb called the 5' RACE reads again in MiXCR, with one record for every CDR3 protein. The table records some 710,000 distinct CDR3 sequences, about 20% of them present only once. The V and J ends lost 7 bases and 2 bases, in that order; junction bases with no gene match: 4. The CDR3 covers 15 residues. CDR1 is SNHLY and CDR2 is FYNNEI in the germline V gene. PBMCs numbering at least 7 million were isolated per sample. Each sample provided at least 5.5 micrograms of extracted total RNA. Sequencing input: blood. The source is a man aged 70 or older in good health. This chain connects TRBV2 to TRBJ2-2, with 10 bases lining up with TRBD1. The CDR3 DNA reads TGTGCCAGCAAACGACAGGGGGCCAACACCGGGGAGCTGTTTTTT. Translated, it gives CASKRQGANTGELFF.